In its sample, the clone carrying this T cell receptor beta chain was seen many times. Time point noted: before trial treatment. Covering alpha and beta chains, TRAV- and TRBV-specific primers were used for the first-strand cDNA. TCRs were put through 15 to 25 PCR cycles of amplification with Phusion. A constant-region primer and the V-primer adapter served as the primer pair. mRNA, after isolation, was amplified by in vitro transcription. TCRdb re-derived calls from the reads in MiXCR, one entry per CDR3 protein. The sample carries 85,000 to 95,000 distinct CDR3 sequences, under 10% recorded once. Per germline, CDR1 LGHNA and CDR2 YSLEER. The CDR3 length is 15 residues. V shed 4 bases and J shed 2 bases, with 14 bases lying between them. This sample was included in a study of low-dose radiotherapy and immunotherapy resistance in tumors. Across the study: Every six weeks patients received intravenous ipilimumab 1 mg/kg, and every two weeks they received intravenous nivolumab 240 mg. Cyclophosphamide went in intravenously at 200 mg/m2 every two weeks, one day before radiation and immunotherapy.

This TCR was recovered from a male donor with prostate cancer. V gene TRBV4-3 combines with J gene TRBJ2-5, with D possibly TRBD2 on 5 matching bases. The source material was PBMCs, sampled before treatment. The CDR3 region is CASSPRDGEQETQYF. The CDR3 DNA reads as TGCGCCAGCAGCCCGAGGGATGGGGAACAAGAGACCCAGTACTTC.